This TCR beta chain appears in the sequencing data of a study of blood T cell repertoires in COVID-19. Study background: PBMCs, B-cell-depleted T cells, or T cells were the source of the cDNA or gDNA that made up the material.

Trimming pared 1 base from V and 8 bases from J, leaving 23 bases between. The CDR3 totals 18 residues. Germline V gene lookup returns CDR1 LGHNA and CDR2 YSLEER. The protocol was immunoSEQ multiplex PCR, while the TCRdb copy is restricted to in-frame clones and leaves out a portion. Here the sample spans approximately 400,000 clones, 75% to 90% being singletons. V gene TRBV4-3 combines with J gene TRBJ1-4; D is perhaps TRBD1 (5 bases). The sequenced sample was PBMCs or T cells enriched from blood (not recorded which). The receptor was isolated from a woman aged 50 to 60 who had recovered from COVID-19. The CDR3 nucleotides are TGCGCCAGCAGCCAAGTGCATAATTTGGGGCTAGTCGGCGAAAAACTGTTTTTT. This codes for CASSQVHNLGLVGEKLFF.